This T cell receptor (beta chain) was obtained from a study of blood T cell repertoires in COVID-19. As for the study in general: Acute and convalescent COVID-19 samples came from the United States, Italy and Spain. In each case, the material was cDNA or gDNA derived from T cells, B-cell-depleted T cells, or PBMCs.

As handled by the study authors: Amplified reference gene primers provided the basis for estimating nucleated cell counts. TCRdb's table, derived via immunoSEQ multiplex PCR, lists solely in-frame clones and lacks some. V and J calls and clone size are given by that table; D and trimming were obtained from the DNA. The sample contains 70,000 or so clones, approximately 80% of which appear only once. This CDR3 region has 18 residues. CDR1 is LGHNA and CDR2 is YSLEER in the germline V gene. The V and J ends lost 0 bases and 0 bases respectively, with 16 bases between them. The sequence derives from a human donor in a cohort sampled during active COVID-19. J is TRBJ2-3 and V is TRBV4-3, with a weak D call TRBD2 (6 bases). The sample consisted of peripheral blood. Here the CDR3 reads CASSQDFPPRGSTDTQYF. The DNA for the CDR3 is TGCGCCAGCAGCCAAGACTTTCCTCCTCGGGGGAGCACAGATACGCAGTATTTT.